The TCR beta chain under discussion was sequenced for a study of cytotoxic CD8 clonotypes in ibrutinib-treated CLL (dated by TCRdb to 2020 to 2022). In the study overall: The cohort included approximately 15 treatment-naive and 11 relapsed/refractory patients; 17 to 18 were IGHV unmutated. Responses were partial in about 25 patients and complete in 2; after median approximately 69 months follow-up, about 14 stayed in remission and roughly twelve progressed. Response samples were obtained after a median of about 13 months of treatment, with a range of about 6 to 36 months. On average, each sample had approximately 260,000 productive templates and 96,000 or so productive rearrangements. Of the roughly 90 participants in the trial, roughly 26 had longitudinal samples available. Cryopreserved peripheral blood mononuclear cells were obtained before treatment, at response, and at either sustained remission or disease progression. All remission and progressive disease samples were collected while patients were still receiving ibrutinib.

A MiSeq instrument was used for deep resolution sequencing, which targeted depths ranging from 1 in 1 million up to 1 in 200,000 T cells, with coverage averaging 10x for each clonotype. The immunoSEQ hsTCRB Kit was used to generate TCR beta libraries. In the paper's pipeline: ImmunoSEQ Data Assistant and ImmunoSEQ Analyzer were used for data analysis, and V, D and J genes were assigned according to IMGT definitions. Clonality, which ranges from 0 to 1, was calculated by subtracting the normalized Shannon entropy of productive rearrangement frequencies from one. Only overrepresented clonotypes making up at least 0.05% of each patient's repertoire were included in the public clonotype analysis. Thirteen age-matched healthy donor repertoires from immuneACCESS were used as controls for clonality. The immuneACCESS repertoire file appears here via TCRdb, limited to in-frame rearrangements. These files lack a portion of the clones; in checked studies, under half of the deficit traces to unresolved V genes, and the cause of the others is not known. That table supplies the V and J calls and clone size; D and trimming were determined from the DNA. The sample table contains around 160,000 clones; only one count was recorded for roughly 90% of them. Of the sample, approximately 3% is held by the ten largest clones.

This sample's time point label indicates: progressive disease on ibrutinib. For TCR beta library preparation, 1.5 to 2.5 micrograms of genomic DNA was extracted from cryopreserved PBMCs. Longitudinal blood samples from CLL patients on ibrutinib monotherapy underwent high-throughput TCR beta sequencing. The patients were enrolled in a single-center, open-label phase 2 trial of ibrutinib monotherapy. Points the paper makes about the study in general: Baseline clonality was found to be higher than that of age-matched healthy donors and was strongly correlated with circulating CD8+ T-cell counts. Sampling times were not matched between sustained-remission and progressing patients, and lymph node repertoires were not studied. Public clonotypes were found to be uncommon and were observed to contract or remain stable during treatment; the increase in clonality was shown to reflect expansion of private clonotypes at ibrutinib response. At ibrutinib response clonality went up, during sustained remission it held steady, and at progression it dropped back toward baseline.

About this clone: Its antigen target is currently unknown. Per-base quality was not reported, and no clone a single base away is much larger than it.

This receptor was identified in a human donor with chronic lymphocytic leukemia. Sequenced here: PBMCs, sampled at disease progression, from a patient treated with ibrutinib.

The CDR3 reads as follows: CAWSVERNTEAFF. The bases read TGTGCCTGGAGTGTTGAGAGAAACACTGAAGCTTTCTTT. The sequence joins TRBV30 to TRBJ1-1, with the D gene not confidently named. The V and J ends are trimmed by 0 bases and 2 bases, leaving 7 bases between them. Reading the germline V gene (reference sequence) gives CDR1 GTSNPN and CDR2 SVGIG. The CDR3 spans 13 residues, from the cysteine through the phenylalanine. Only CDR3 DNA is held: 39 bases, read in frame from base 1.